The 21 T cell receptor beta chains below all came from one sample that was sequenced in a study of molecular identifiers for immune sequencing clone quantification. TCRdb re-called the PCR reads through MiXCR, storing one row per CDR3 protein. The table has fewer than 350,000 distinct CDR3 sequences, 20% to 25% seen once. Input material: naive CD8+ T cells from blood, with Jurkat cell RNA spiked in. Specified subset: FACS-sorted CD8+CD4-CCR7+CD45RA+ naive T cells. These receptors came from a human donor in good health. Some libraries in this study had Jurkat cell RNA spiked in.

This chain links TRBV7-9 with TRBJ2-6; D is undetermined. V shed 5 bases and J shed 3 bases, with 11 bases lying between them. Germline CDR1 and CDR2: SEHNR and FQNEAQ (reference sequence). The CDR3 is 15 amino acids. The CDR3 loop reads CASSRPIFGANVLTF. CDR3 nucleotide sequence: TGTGCCAGCAGCCGCCCCATCTTTGGGGCCAACGTCCTGACTTTC.

In the case of this clonotype: This may arise from a read error, as a much more abundant clone is one base away. This sequence joins TRBV5-8 and TRBJ1-5; the D gene is possibly TRBD1 (6 bases). This CDR3 is 14 amino acids long. CDR1 SGHTS and CDR2 YDEGEE come from the germline V gene. CDR3 region: CASSSRGSYQPRHF. The CDR3 DNA reads TGTGCCAGCTCCTCCAGGGGAAGTTATCAGCCCCGGCATTTT.

This clonotype was observed many times. The rearrangement uses TRBV24-1 and TRBJ2-7; TRBD2 matches 8 bases. V shed 2 bases, J shed 7 bases, and the junction held 9 bases outside the gene matches. The CDR3 is made up of 15 amino acids. Germline V CDR1 and CDR2: KGHDR, SFDVKD. This CDR3 reads CATSDSLADLGEQYF. In nucleotides, the CDR3 is TGTGCCACCAGTGATTCACTAGCGGACCTTGGGGAGCAGTACTTC.

This clonotype was detected ten times or more. The genes are TRBV4-3 and TRBJ2-3, with a weak D call TRBD2 (5 bases). The CDR3 contains 15 residues. Trimming pared 3 bases from V and 0 bases from J, leaving 10 bases between. Germline assignment: CDR1 LGHNA and CDR2 YSLEER. This CDR3 is CASSHWTGSTDTQYF. Here the CDR3 DNA reads TGCGCCAGCAGCCATTGGACGGGGAGCACAGATACGCAGTATTTT.

This clonotype was counted at least ten times. V usage is TRBV12-5 and J usage is TRBJ1-1; D gene uncertain. CDR1 and CDR2 from the germline V gene are LGHNT and FRNRAP. The V end was cut by 2 bases, the J end by 0 bases, with 7 bases between. There are 14 residues in the CDR3. CDR3 region: CASGLTGLNTEAFF. CDR3 DNA: TGTGCTAGTGGTTTGACGGGCCTGAACACTGAAGCTTTCTTT.

The table lists this clonotype with many counts. J is TRBJ2-3 and V is TRBV4-3, with 9 bases fitting TRBD1. J was trimmed by 4 bases and V by 1 base; bases with no gene match: 9. There are 17 residues in the CDR3. From germline, CDR1 is LGHNA and CDR2 YSLEER. The CDR3 reads CASSQAGTGSIPDTQYF. The CDR3 DNA reads TGCGCCAGCAGCCAAGCCGGGACAGGGTCCATCCCAGATACGCAGTATTTT.

V and J are TRBV7-9 and TRBJ2-3; D is unclear. The V end lost 5 bases, the J end lost 14 bases, and 14 bases lay between the germline ends. The germline V gene has CDR1 SEHNR and CDR2 FQNEAQ (reference sequence). The CDR3 runs 11 residues. The CDR3, as DNA: TGTGCCAGCAGCCCACAAACGTTGGCGTATTTT. This codes for CASSPQTLAYF.

This clonotype was seen at least ten times. The CDR3 DNA is TGTGCCAGCAGCCTGACAGGGGGCTGGGACGAGCAGTACTTC. Residues: CASSLTGGWDEQYF. The chain is built from TRBV7-9 and TRBJ2-7; 10 nucleotides match TRBD1. Germline V gene sequence: CDR1 SEHNR, CDR2 FQNEAQ (reference sequence). This CDR3 contains 14 residues. V shed 5 bases, J shed 5 bases, and the junction held 6 bases outside the gene matches.

The sample holds many counts of this clonotype. The rearrangement uses TRBV27 and TRBJ2-7; 12 bases fit TRBD1. Germline V gene lookup returns CDR1 MNHEY and CDR2 SMNVEV (reference sequence). V dropped 2 bases and J dropped 7; count of bases not matched to a gene: 6. This CDR3 is built from 15 residues. DNA for the CDR3: TGTGCCAGCAGTTTAGCGGGACAGGGGGCTTGGGAGCAGTACTTC. This gives the protein CASSLAGQGAWEQYF.

This clonotype was seen a few times. V gene TRBV11-1 combines with J gene TRBJ2-5; D ambiguous. The CDR3 runs 15 residues. Trimming left V 1 base short and J 2 bases short, with 11 bases between. Germline V gene sequence: CDR1 SGHAT, CDR2 FQDESV (reference sequence). CDR3: CASSLEAYPQETQYF. The CDR3 DNA follows: TGTGCCAGCAGCTTAGAGGCGTACCCACAAGAGACCCAGTACTTC.

This clonotype appeared many times. The rearrangement uses TRBV25-1 and TRBJ2-7; D is ambiguous. V dropped 3 bases and J dropped 0 bases, with 15 bases sitting between them. CDR3 length equals 16 residues. Per germline, CDR1 MGHDK and CDR2 SYGVNS. CDR3 DNA: TGTGCCAGCAGTGACGGTCCAGGCTCGAGCTCCTACGAGCAGTACTTC. Encoded protein: CASSDGPGSSSYEQYF.

This clonotype came up many times. V usage is TRBV5-5 and J usage is TRBJ1-1; D remains unclear. CDR1 SGHKS and CDR2 YYEKEE come from the germline V gene (reference sequence). Between the trimmed V and J ends, which lost 3 bases and 0 bases, there was a span of 9 bases. The CDR3 has 14 amino acids. CDR3 nucleotides: TGTGCCAGCAGCTGGGGAGCAATGAACACTGAAGCTTTCTTT. Encoded protein: CASSWGAMNTEAFF.

A remark on this clonotype: A read error may account for a junction end that differs from germline. The J gene is TRBJ1-1, the V gene TRBV4-1; tentative D call: TRBD1 (5 bases). Germline CDR1 and CDR2: MGHRA and YSYEKL. The CDR3 is 15 amino acids. CDR3 sequence (DNA): TGCGTCAGCAGCCACCTAACAGGCCCGAACACTGAAGCTTTCTTT. It yields the protein CVSSHLTGPNTEAFF.

This clonotype was counted many times. The chain is built from TRBV29-1 and TRBJ2-5; D possibly corresponds to TRBD2 (5 bases). The germline V gene has CDR1 SQVTM and CDR2 ANQGSEA. V was pared by 3 bases and J by 2 bases, with 13 bases between. The CDR3 is 14 residues long. CDR3 residues: CSVELAGQQETQYF. The CDR3 DNA follows: TGCAGCGTTGAGTTGGCGGGCCAGCAAGAGACCCAGTACTTC.

The table lists this clonotype with a few counts. CDR3 residues: CASSFFGGQPQHF. DNA for the CDR3: TGTGCCAGCAGTTTTTTCGGTGGTCAGCCCCAGCATTTT. This chain links TRBV27 with TRBJ1-5; no reliable D call. Trimming left V 3 bases short and J 6 bases short, with 9 bases between. Germline CDR1 MNHEY, CDR2 SMNVEV (reference sequence). This CDR3 spans 13 amino acids.

This clonotype was recorded many times. This chain links TRBV27 with TRBJ1-5; D unclear. Germline V lookup: CDR1 MNHEY, CDR2 SMNVEV (reference sequence). The germline V and J ends were trimmed by 5 bases and 5 bases, with 13 bases remaining between them. The CDR3 length is 14 residues. The CDR3 here is CASSPLPEYQPQHF. In DNA form, the CDR3 reads TGTGCCAGCAGTCCTCTCCCCGAATATCAGCCCCAGCATTTT.

V is TRBV11-2 and J is TRBJ1-2, with TRBD1 identical over 7 bases. Germline-derived CDR1 and CDR2 are SGHAT and FQNNGV. There are 21 residues in the CDR3. The ends lost 3 bases at V and 0 bases at J; junction bases unmatched: 22. The CDR3, as DNA: TGTGCCAGCAGCTTCCTACTTACAGGGGCCCGGCCGTCGGCCGCTAACTATGGCTACACCTTC. Its protein product is CASSFLLTGARPSAANYGYTF.

This clonotype was picked up a small number of times. The chain uses TRBV3-1 and TRBJ2-3, with D perhaps given as TRBD1 or TRBD2 (5 bases each). CDR1 is LGHDT, CDR2 YNNKEL, per germline (reference sequence). The CDR3 is 16 residues long. V lost 0 bases and J lost 2, with 12 bases in between. CDR3 in amino acids: CASSQETGTYTDTQYF. The CDR3 nucleotides read TGTGCCAGCAGCCAAGAGACCGGGACCTACACAGATACGCAGTATTTT.

This clonotype was seen at least ten times. The V gene is TRBV27, the J gene TRBJ2-7; D may be TRBD1 (5 bases). CDR3 length: 14 amino acids. CDR1 and CDR2 (germline): MNHEY, SMNVEV (reference sequence). Trimming took 3 bases from V and 2 from J, leaving 11 bases between them. CDR3 amino acids: CASSFTGKTYEQYF. The CDR3 region has the DNA TGTGCCAGCAGTTTCACAGGCAAGACCTACGAGCAGTACTTC.

As for this clonotype: A read error may account for a junction end that differs from germline. This chain joins TRBV4-3 and TRBJ2-3, with 7 bases matching TRBD2. This CDR3 region has 14 residues. In germline, CDR1 is LGHNA, CDR2 YSLEER. The CDR3 region is CTSSHAGVTDTQYF. DNA for the CDR3: TGCACCAGCAGCCACGCGGGGGTCACAGATACGCAGTATTTT.

This clonotype was counted ten times or more. The rearrangement joins TRBV11-3 to TRBJ2-7; 7 bases fit TRBD2. Trimming took 5 bases from V and 1 from J; bases not matched to a gene: 14. CDR3 size: 17 residues. In germline, CDR1 is SGHNT, CDR2 YENEEA. The CDR3 is CASSERLGVAGSYEQYF. The CDR3 region has the DNA TGTGCCAGCAGCGAACGACTAGGGGTAGCGGGTTCCTACGAGCAGTACTTC. The full variable domain, with the rest looked up from reference TRBV11-3 and TRBJ2-7, is EAGVVQSPRYKIIEKKQPVAFWCNPISGHNTLYWYLQNLGQGPELLIRYENEEAVDDSQLPKDRFSAERLKGVDSTLKIQPAELGDSAVYLCASSERLGVAGSYEQYFGPGTRLTVT.